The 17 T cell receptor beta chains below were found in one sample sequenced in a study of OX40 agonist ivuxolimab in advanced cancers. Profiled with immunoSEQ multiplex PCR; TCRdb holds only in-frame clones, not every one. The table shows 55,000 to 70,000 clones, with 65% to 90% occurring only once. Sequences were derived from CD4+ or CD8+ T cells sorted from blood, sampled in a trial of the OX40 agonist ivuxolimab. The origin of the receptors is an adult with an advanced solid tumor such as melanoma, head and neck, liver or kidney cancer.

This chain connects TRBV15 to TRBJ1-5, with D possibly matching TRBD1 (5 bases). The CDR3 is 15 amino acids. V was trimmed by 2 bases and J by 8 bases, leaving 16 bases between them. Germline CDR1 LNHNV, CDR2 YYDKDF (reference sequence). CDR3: CATSRSSHIGEPQHF. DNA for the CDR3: TGTGCCACCAGCAGAAGCTCGCATATAGGGGAGCCCCAGCATTTT.

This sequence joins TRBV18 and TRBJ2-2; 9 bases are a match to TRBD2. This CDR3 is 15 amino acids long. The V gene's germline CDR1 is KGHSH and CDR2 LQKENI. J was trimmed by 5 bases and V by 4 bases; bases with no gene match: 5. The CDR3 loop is CASSRLAVLTGELFF. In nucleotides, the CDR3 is TGTGCCAGCTCACGACTAGCGGTTCTTACCGGGGAGCTGTTTTTT. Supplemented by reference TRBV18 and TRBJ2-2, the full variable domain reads NAGVMQNPRHLVRRRGQEARLRCSPMKGHSHVYWYRQLPEEGLKFMVYLQKENIIDESGMPKERFSAEFPKEGPSILRIQQVVRGDSAAYFCASSRLAVLTGELFFGEGSRLTVL.

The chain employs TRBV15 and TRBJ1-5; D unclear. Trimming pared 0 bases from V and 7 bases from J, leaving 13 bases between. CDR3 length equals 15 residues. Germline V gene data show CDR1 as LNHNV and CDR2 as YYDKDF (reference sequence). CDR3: CATSRDGREGQPQHF. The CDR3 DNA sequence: TGTGCCACCAGCAGAGATGGGCGGGAGGGCCAGCCCCAGCATTTT. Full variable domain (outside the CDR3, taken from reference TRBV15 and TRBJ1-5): DAMVIQNPRYQVTQFGKPVTLSCSQTLNHNVMYWYQQKSSQAPKLLFHYYDKDFNNEADTPDNFQSRRPNTSFCFLDIRSPGLGDTAMYLCATSRDGREGQPQHFGDGTRLSIL.

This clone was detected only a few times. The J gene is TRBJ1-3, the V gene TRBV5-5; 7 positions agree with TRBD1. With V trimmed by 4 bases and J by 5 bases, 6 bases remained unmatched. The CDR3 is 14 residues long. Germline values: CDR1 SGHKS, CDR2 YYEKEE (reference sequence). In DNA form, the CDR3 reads TGTGCCAGCAGCCAACTACAGGGGAGAAACACCATATATTTT. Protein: CASSQLQGRNTIYF.

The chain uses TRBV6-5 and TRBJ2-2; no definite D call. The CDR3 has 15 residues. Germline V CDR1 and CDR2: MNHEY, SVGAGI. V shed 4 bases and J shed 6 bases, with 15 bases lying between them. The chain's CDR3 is CASSSTGWSPGELFF. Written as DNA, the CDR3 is TGTGCCAGCAGTTCGACTGGGTGGAGCCCCGGGGAGCTGTTTTTT.

The CDR3 nucleotides are TGCAGTGCTAGCAGGGCAGAGACCCAGTACTTC. Translating gives CSASRAETQYF. The chain carries TRBV20-1 and TRBJ2-5, with D possibly being TRBD1 (5 bases). The ends were cut back, 3 bases at V and 4 bases at J, with 6 bases in the middle. Germline V gene lookup returns CDR1 DFQATT and CDR2 SNEGSKA (reference sequence). CDR3 length: 11 amino acids.

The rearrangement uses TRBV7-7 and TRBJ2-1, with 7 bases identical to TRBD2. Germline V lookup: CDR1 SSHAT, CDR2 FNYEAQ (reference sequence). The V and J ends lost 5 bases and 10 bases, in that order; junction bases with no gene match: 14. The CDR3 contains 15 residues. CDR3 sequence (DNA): TGTGCCAGCAGCCCTTCGGGGGGTAGCAGCGGGGAGCAGTTCTTC. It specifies CASSPSGGSSGEQFF.

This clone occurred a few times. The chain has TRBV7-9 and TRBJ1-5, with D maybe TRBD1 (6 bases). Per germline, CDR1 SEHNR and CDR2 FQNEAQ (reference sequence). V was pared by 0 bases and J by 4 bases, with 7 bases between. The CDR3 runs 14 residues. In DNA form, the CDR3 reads TGTGCCAGCAGCTTAGCGGACAGAAATCAGCCCCAGCATTTT. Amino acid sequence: CASSLADRNQPQHF.

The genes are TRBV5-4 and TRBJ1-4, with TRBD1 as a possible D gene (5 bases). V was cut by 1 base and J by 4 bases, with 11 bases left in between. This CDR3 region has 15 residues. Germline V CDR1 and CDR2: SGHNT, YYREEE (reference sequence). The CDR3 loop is CASSLSGALNEKLFF. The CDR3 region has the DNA TGTGCCAGCAGCTTGTCTGGGGCCCTTAATGAAAAACTGTTTTTT.

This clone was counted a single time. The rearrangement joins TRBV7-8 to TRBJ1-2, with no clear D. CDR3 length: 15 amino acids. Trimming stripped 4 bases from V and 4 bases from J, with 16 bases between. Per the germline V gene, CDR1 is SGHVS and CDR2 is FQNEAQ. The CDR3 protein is CASSWTSDGRYGYTF. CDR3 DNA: TGTGCCAGCAGCTGGACTTCGGACGGCCGCTATGGCTACACCTTC. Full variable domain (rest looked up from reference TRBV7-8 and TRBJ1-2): GAGVSQSPRYKVAKRGQDVALRCDPISGHVSLFWYQQALGQGPEFLTYFQNEAQLDKSGLPSDRFFAERPEGSVSTLKIQRTQQEDSAVYLCASSWTSDGRYGYTFGSGTRLTVV.

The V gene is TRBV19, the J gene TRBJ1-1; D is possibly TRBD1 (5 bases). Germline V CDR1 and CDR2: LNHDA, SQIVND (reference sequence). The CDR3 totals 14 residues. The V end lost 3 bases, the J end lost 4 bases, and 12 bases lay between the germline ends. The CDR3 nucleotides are TGTGCCAGTAGTATTTATAGCGGGGGCACTGAAGCTTTCTTT. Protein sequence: CASSIYSGGTEAFF.

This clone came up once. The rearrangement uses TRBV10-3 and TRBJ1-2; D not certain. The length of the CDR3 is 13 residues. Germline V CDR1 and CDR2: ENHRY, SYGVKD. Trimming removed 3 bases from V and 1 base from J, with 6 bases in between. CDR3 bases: TGTGCCATCAGTGAAGCCAGTAACTATGGCTACACCTTC. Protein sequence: CAISEASNYGYTF.

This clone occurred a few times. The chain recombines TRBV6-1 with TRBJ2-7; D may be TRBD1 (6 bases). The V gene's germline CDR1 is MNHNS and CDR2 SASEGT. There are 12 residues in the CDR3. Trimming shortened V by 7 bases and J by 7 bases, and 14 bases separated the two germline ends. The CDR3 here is CASKAGAGEQYF. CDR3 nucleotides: TGTGCCAGCAAGGCAGGGGCAGGAGAGCAGTACTTC.

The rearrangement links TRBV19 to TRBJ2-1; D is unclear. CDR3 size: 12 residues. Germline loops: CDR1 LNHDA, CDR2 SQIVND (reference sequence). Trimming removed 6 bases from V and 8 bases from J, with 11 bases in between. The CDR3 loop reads CASSKRSDEQFF. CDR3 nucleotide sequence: TGTGCCAGTAGCAAGCGAAGCGATGAGCAGTTCTTC.

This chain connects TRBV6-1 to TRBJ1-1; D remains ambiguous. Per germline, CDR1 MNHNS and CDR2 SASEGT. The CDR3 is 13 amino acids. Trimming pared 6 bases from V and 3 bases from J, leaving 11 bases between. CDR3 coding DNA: TGTGCCAGCAGAGGGCCGGTTTACACTGAAGCTTTCTTT. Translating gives CASRGPVYTEAFF.

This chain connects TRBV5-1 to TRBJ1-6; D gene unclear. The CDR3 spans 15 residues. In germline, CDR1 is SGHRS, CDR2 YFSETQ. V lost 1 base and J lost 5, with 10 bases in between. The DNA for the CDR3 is TGCGCCAGCAGCTTGCGCGGGCAGAATAATTCACCCCTCCACTTT. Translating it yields CASSLRGQNNSPLHF.

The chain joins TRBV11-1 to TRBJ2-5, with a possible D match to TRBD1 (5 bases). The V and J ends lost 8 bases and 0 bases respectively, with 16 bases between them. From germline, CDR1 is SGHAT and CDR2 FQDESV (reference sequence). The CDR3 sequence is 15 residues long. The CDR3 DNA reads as TGTGCCAGCGGGAAGGGGCTGGGGTACCAAGAGACCCAGTACTTC. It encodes CASGKGLGYQETQYF.